A single sample is the source of the 11 T cell receptor beta chains below, sequenced in a study of vaccination effects on CD4 cells after COVID-19 (dated by TCRdb to between 2021 and 2023). In the ViraFEST assay, PBMC were stimulated with viral peptide pools, and antigen-specific CD4+ T cell clonotypes were then identified by expansion using TCR sequencing. After 10 days of culture, CD4+ T cells were isolated with the EasySep CD4+ T cell isolation kit. Antigens for these TCRs are unknown. Libraries were built with the immunoSEQ multiplex PCR assay. This immuneACCESS table, as held by TCRdb, lists in-frame sequences with V and J called but not all clones. Of the missing ones, under half trace to an unresolved V gene in checked studies; the others have no known cause. The sample profile shows 50,000 to 75,000 clones; roughly 79% of them were found once. About 2.4% of the sample belongs to the ten largest clones.

This specimen consisted of CD4+ T cells from PBMCs cultured with HCoV-229E spike peptides, obtained before COVID-19 vaccination. Sample cell subset or site, as interpreted from the label and publication: HCoV-229E spike overlapping peptide pool stimulation. These receptors all stem from a human donor who received a COVID-19 vaccine.

The chain is built from TRBV4-2 and TRBJ2-3; 7 nucleotides agree with TRBD1. V lost 1 base and J lost 1; bases outside the gene matches: 2. The length of the CDR3 is 15 residues. From germline, CDR1 is LGHNA and CDR2 YNFKEQ. The CDR3 sequence: CASSQATGGTDTQYF. DNA of the CDR3: TGTGCCAGCAGCCAAGCCACAGGGGGCACAGATACGCAGTATTTT.

This sequence joins TRBV3-1 (or the pseudogene TRBV3-2) and TRBJ2-2; D might be TRBD1 or TRBD2, each matching 5 bases. With 0 bases removed from V and 8 bases from J, the gap between germline ends came to 22 bases. CDR1 is LGHDT, CDR2 YNNKEL, per germline (reference sequence). The CDR3 consists of 18 residues. The CDR3 here is CASSQDNGLRRSGGELFF. For the CDR3, the DNA is TGTGCCAGCAGCCAAGATAACGGGCTACGGAGGTCAGGGGGGGAGCTGTTTTTT.

The rearrangement uses TRBV6-5 and TRBJ2-1, with D uncertain. CDR3 size: 14 residues. V shed 4 bases and J shed 8 bases, with 15 bases lying between them. Germline V CDR1 and CDR2: MNHEY, SVGAGI. The CDR3 DNA sequence: TGTGCCAGCAGTTCCACCGGGTTCTTCGATGAGCAGTTCTTC. Its translation: CASSSTGFFDEQFF.

The chain uses TRBV11-3 and TRBJ1-1; 9 nucleotides agree with TRBD1. This CDR3 is 14 amino acids long. The germline V gene has CDR1 SGHNT and CDR2 YENEEA. Trimming cost V 5 bases and J 3 bases; bases outside gene matches: 4. The CDR3 here is CASSPGTGYTEAFF. DNA for the CDR3: TGTGCCAGCAGCCCCGGGACAGGGTACACTGAAGCTTTCTTT.

The CDR3 is CASSPTGTGKTGELFF. CDR3 DNA sequence: TGTGCCAGCAGCCCAACCGGGACAGGAAAGACCGGGGAGCTGTTTTTT. This chain joins TRBV11-3 and TRBJ2-2; 8 bases map to TRBD1. The CDR3 totals 16 residues. Germline-derived CDR1 and CDR2 are SGHNT and YENEEA. V lost 5 bases to trimming and J lost 5 bases; unmatched junction nucleotides: 10.

V usage is TRBV24-1 and J usage is TRBJ2-2; TRBD1 or TRBD2 may be the D gene (5 bases each). The CDR3 spans 14 residues. V was trimmed by 7 bases and J by 6 bases, leaving 14 bases between them. CDR1 KGHDR and CDR2 SFDVKD come from the germline V gene. CDR3 nucleotides: TGTGCCACCAGGGACCCCCGGGGCCCCGGGGAGCTGTTTTTT. Its translation: CATRDPRGPGELFF.

This clone has a handful of counts. The chain links TRBV2 to TRBJ1-2; TRBD1 might be the D (5 bases). This CDR3 is built from 14 residues. Trimming removed 7 bases from V and 5 bases from J, with 17 bases in between. The V gene's germline CDR1 is SNHLY and CDR2 FYNNEI. The CDR3 sequence is CASNFLAGWYGYTF. CDR3 nucleotide sequence: TGTGCCAGCAATTTTCTCGCAGGGTGGTATGGCTACACCTTC.

The genes are TRBV29-1 and TRBJ2-3; D not certain. The CDR3 covers 13 residues. CDR1 and CDR2 from the germline V gene are SQVTM and ANQGSEA. V lost 3 bases and J lost 1, with 8 bases in between. The CDR3 sequence: CSVERLRTDTQYF. The CDR3 DNA sequence: TGCAGCGTTGAGCGATTACGCACAGATACGCAGTATTTT.

This clone was counted between two and nine times. This sequence joins TRBV5-4 and TRBJ2-2, with no clear D. The CDR3 loop spans 13 amino acids. Trimming took 3 bases from V and 5 from J, leaving 8 bases between them. Per the germline V gene, CDR1 is SGHNT and CDR2 is YYREEE (reference sequence). The CDR3 sequence is CASSSDQTGELFF. The CDR3, as DNA: TGTGCCAGCAGCTCCGACCAAACCGGGGAGCTGTTTTTT.

This clone was observed once. This sequence joins TRBV3-1 (or the pseudogene TRBV3-2) and TRBJ2-7, with 9 bases aligning to TRBD2. Looked up from germline, CDR1 is LGHDT and CDR2 is YNNKEL (reference sequence). Trimming took 1 base from V and 2 from J; bases not matched to a gene: 6. The CDR3 runs to 16 residues. CDR3 nucleotide sequence: TGTGCCAGCAGCCAAGGGGGGACTAGCCGAGCCTACGAGCAGTACGTC. Its protein product is CASSQGGTSRAYEQYV.

The genes are TRBV6-5 and TRBJ1-1; D remains unclear. CDR1 is MNHEY and CDR2 is SVGAGI in the germline V gene. Trimming removed 2 bases at V and 1 base at J, with 8 bases between. The CDR3 contains 14 residues. The CDR3 sequence: CASSYAVGNTEAFF. CDR3 DNA: TGTGCCAGCAGTTACGCGGTTGGGAACACTGAAGCTTTCTTT.